These 28 T cell receptor beta chains were all obtained from the same sample, sequenced in a study of cytomegalovirus exposure and HLA in healthy donors. The PCR employed 60 Vbeta primers together with 13 Jbeta primers. The table came from immunoSEQ multiplex PCR; TCRdb's copy has only in-frame clones and leaves some out. This sample has roughly 120,000 clones, with roughly 69% found just once. Sequenced input: PBMCs. The receptors were sampled from a woman aged 40 to 50 in good health and CMV-seropositive.

This sequence joins TRBV2 and TRBJ2-7, with TRBD2 identical over 11 bases. CDR3 length: 22 amino acids. V was clipped by 2 bases and J by 3 bases; unmatched bases: 24. Germline V lookup: CDR1 SNHLY, CDR2 FYNNEI. Here the CDR3 DNA reads TGTGCCAGCAGTGAACCTACCTCCCATAGCGGGAGGGCCATTCGCTTCGGCTACGAGCAGTACTTC. Translation: CASSEPTSHSGRAIRFGYEQYF.

The gene calls are TRBV11-3 and TRBJ2-7; maybe TRBD1 (6 bases). There are 13 residues in the CDR3. Per the germline V gene, CDR1 is SGHNT and CDR2 is YENEEA. The V gene lost 5 bases and the J gene lost 2 bases, with 10 bases spanning the gap. The CDR3 sequence: CASSTGHPYEQYF. The DNA for the CDR3 is TGTGCCAGCAGCACGGGACACCCCTACGAGCAGTACTTC.

CDR3 nucleotides: TGTGCCAGCAGCCCCCGACAGGGAACCTACGAGCAGTACTTC. Translating gives CASSPRQGTYEQYF. This chain links TRBV7-8 with TRBJ2-5; 7 bases are a match to TRBD1. The DNA end favors TRBJ2-7, so the J call may be wrong. Germline V lookup: CDR1 SGHVS, CDR2 FQNEAQ. The CDR3 consists of 14 residues.

This clone came up a few times. V and J are TRBV30 and TRBJ2-4, with D possibly TRBD2 on 7 matching bases. Trimming cost V 0 bases and J 0 bases, with 18 bases left between them. The CDR3 has 18 amino acids. The germline gives CDR1 GTSNPN, CDR2 SVGIG (reference sequence). CDR3 sequence: CAWSVGGGLVIAKNIQYF. The CDR3 DNA follows: TGTGCCTGGAGTGTAGGGGGGGGATTGGTCATAGCCAAAAACATTCAGTACTTC.

This chain links TRBV27 with TRBJ1-6; TRBD1 matches 10 bases. J lost 10 bases, V lost 4 bases, and 4 bases had no gene match. CDR3 length: 14 residues. The germline V gene has CDR1 MNHEY and CDR2 SMNVEV (reference sequence). CDR3 residues: CASSWDRGGSPLHF. The CDR3 region has the DNA TGTGCCAGCAGTTGGGACAGGGGAGGCTCACCCCTCCACTTT.

The J gene is TRBJ1-2, the V gene TRBV28, with D tentatively TRBD1 (5 bases). The CDR3 totals 14 residues. V lost 5 bases, J lost 5 bases, and 15 bases lay in between. From germline, CDR1 is MDHEN and CDR2 SYDVKM. The CDR3 region is CASSPAGRWYGYTF. The CDR3 DNA reads TGTGCCAGCAGTCCAGCGGGACGGTGGTATGGCTACACCTTC.

This clone was recorded once. The V and J genes are TRBV19 and TRBJ1-2; D possibly corresponds to TRBD1 (5 bases). Trimming stripped 6 bases from V and 7 bases from J, with 18 bases between. The CDR3 runs 14 residues. The germline V gene encodes CDR1 LNHDA and CDR2 SQIVND (reference sequence). The CDR3 protein is CASSPRGAFSGYTF. For the CDR3, the DNA is TGTGCCAGTAGCCCACGCGGGGCATTCAGTGGCTACACCTTC.

This chain joins TRBV5-4 and TRBJ2-6; the match to TRBD1 covers 10 bases. J lost 0 bases, V lost 4 bases, and 4 bases had no gene match. The CDR3 loop spans 17 amino acids. CDR1 and CDR2 from the germline V gene are SGHNT and YYREEE (reference sequence). The CDR3 sequence: CASSRQGAGSGANVLTF. The CDR3 DNA reads TGTGCCAGCAGCAGACAGGGGGCGGGCTCTGGGGCCAACGTCCTGACTTTC.

Only a few counts were recorded for this clone. V usage is TRBV5-4 and J usage is TRBJ2-5; 7 bases agree with TRBD1. Trimming took 3 bases from V and 6 from J; bases not matched to a gene: 8. The CDR3 sequence is 14 residues long. The V gene's germline CDR1 is SGHNT and CDR2 YYREEE (reference sequence). The CDR3 sequence is CASSSRDREQTQYF. The CDR3 bases are TGTGCCAGCAGCTCCCGGGACAGAGAACAGACCCAGTACTTC.

The chain links TRBV6-6 to TRBJ2-7, with 8 bases aligning to TRBD1. CDR3 size: 13 residues. Germline V gives CDR1 MNHNY, CDR2 SVGAGI (reference sequence). After removal of 4 bases from V and 6 bases from J, the junction contained 5 bases not matched to a gene. This chain's CDR3 is CASSSTDRAEQYF. The CDR3 DNA is TGTGCCAGCAGTTCTACGGACAGGGCCGAGCAGTACTTC.

This clone was recorded once. V usage is TRBV4-2 and J usage is TRBJ2-7; TRBD2 is a possible D gene (6 bases). CDR1 and CDR2 from the germline V gene are LGHNA and YNFKEQ. The CDR3 length is 18 residues. Trimming took 2 bases from V and 4 from J, leaving 24 bases between them. The CDR3 DNA sequence: TGTGCCAGCAGCCAAAGTGAAGGAGGGACCGGGTCCCTTTACGAGCAGTACTTC. Protein: CASSQSEGGTGSLYEQYF.

The genes are TRBV12-5 and TRBJ2-1; 8 bases match TRBD1. The CDR3 extends over 15 amino acids. V was pared by 5 bases and J by 9 bases, with 12 bases of the junction left unmatched. In germline, CDR1 is LGHNT, CDR2 FRNRAP. Here the CDR3 reads CASGTSGTGVGEQFF. The CDR3 DNA sequence: TGTGCTAGTGGTACATCCGGGACAGGTGTCGGTGAGCAGTTCTTC.

This clone has only a few counts. The chain uses TRBV4-2 and TRBJ1-1, with D tentatively TRBD1 (5 bases). V was trimmed by 1 base and J by 1 base, leaving 10 bases between them. Germline lookup yields CDR1 LGHNA and CDR2 YNFKEQ. This CDR3 comprises 15 residues. CDR3 nucleotides: TGTGCCAGCAGCCAAGGCCCACAGGAGAACACTGAAGCTTTCTTT. This translates into CASSQGPQENTEAFF.

The V gene is TRBV4-3, the J gene TRBJ2-4; 7 positions agree with TRBD1. V dropped 2 bases and J dropped 11; count of bases not matched to a gene: 12. CDR1 and CDR2 from the germline V gene are LGHNA and YSLEER. This CDR3 is built from 15 residues. Written as DNA, the CDR3 is TGCGCCAGCAGCCAACACAGGGGACCCCTTTTTCTTCAGTACTTC. Translating gives CASSQHRGPLFLQYF.

This chain links TRBV15 with TRBJ2-5; D perhaps matches TRBD1 (5 bases). There are 13 residues in the CDR3. Germline-derived CDR1 and CDR2 are LNHNV and YYDKDF (reference sequence). V was trimmed by 1 base and J by 5 bases, leaving 8 bases between them. The CDR3 DNA reads as TGTGCCACCAGCAGAGCAGGGCCGGAGACCCAGTACTTC. This translates into CATSRAGPETQYF.

This clone was detected only a few times. The CDR3 reads CASSLALARGTEAFF. CDR3 coding DNA: TGCGCCAGCAGCTTGGCCTTGGCCAGGGGAACTGAAGCTTTCTTT. The chain recombines TRBV5-1 with TRBJ1-1; a weak D match, TRBD1 (6 bases). The CDR3 consists of 15 residues. The germline CDR1 and CDR2 sequences are SGHRS and YFSETQ. V was pared by 0 bases and J by 5 bases, with 14 bases between.

The chain couples TRBV10-1 to TRBJ2-7; TRBD2 agrees at 7 bases. Germline CDR1 and CDR2: WNHNN and SYGVQD (reference sequence). CDR3 size: 14 residues. V lost 2 bases and J lost 6; bases outside the gene matches: 7. CDR3 residues: CASSEREATGEQYF. Written as DNA, the CDR3 is TGCGCCAGCAGTGAGCGGGAGGCCACTGGCGAGCAGTACTTC.

CDR3 sequence reads: CASSLGLAGAPDTQYF. The CDR3 DNA reads as TGTGCCAGCAGCTTAGGACTAGCGGGAGCCCCAGATACGCAGTATTTT. The chain carries TRBV7-9 and TRBJ2-3; 12 bases fit TRBD2. This CDR3 is 16 amino acids long. V lost 1 base to trimming and J lost 4 bases; unmatched junction nucleotides: 3. Germline CDR1 SEHNR, CDR2 FQNEAQ (reference sequence).

The CDR3 loop is CASSIVGLTGMNTGELFF. The CDR3 nucleotides read TGTGCCAGTAGTATAGTAGGCTTGACAGGGATGAACACCGGGGAGCTGTTTTTT. The chain links TRBV19 to TRBJ2-2, with TRBD1 matching over 7 bases. The CDR3 runs to 18 residues. CDR1 and CDR2 (germline): LNHDA, SQIVND (reference sequence). Losses at the gene ends were 1 base for V and 1 base for J; bases not matched to a gene: 9.

The rearrangement joins TRBV28 to TRBJ2-3; D not certain. This CDR3 contains 12 residues. Germline values: CDR1 MDHEN, CDR2 SYDVKM. Trimming pared 3 bases from V and 3 bases from J, leaving 4 bases between. The CDR3 here is CASSLSTDTQYF. The CDR3 DNA reads TGTGCCAGCAGTTTGTCGACAGATACGCAGTATTTT.

The chain recombines TRBV19 with TRBJ1-2; 12 bases match TRBD1. Germline loops: CDR1 LNHDA, CDR2 SQIVND (reference sequence). The V segment lost 6 bases and the J segment 6 bases; nucleotides outside the gene matches: 11. The CDR3 has 16 residues. The CDR3, as DNA: TGTGCCAGTAGCCTCTCAGGGACAGGGGGCCGCGATGGCTACACCTTC. Translating gives CASSLSGTGGRDGYTF.

This sequence joins TRBV5-1 and TRBJ2-3; possibly TRBD2 for D (6 bases). Germline loops: CDR1 SGHRS, CDR2 YFSETQ. The CDR3 spans 15 residues. Trimming pared 1 base from V and 4 bases from J, leaving 13 bases between. The CDR3 coding sequence is TGCGCCAGCAGCTTGACTAACGGGAGTGCAGATACGCAGTATTTT. This translates into CASSLTNGSADTQYF.

As regards this clone: The same CDR3 can be traced to other DNA sequences in this sample. The V call is TRBV29-1, the J call TRBJ2-1, with 11 bases aligning to TRBD2. The germline gives CDR1 SQVTM, CDR2 ANQGSEA. V shed 6 bases and J 4 bases; nucleotides not matched to a gene: 8. The CDR3 is 15 amino acids. The CDR3 DNA reads as TGCAGCGTGGGTGGACTAGCGGGTTCATACAATGAGCAGTTCTTC. This encodes CSVGGLAGSYNEQFF.

To note about this clone: Germline is not matched at one junction end, which may reflect a read error. The gene calls are TRBV7-3 and TRBJ2-5, with D hard to call. The tail of the sequence fits TRBJ2-7 better, so the J call may be wrong. CDR1 and CDR2 (germline): SGHTA, FQGTGA. The CDR3 runs 13 residues. The CDR3 sequence: CANSLNQLGEQYF. Here the CDR3 DNA reads TGTGCCAACAGCTTAAATCAGTTGGGCGAGCAGTACTTC.

The genes are TRBV27 and TRBJ1-2; D not certain. V lost 5 bases and J lost 6, with 19 bases in between. The germline CDR1 and CDR2 sequences are MNHEY and SMNVEV (reference sequence). The length of the CDR3 is 15 residues. The CDR3 sequence: CASSPGGGYGHGYTF. The CDR3 DNA is TGTGCCAGCAGTCCAGGTGGAGGCTACGGTCATGGCTACACCTTC.

The genes are TRBV27 and TRBJ2-1, with a weak D call TRBD1 (5 bases). V lost 4 bases and J lost 7, with 11 bases in between. The CDR3 consists of 13 residues. The V gene's germline CDR1 is MNHEY and CDR2 SMNVEV (reference sequence). CDR3 DNA: TGTGCCAGCAGTTGGGGCTCGAGGAATGAGCAGTTCTTC. This gives the protein CASSWGSRNEQFF.

This clone was recorded a few times. The chain employs TRBV5-1 and TRBJ2-7, with 8 bases fitting TRBD1. V dropped 2 bases and J dropped 11; count of bases not matched to a gene: 9. The CDR3 covers 13 residues. The germline CDR1 and CDR2 sequences are SGHRS and YFSETQ. Here the CDR3 DNA reads TGCGCCAGCAGCTTACAGGGACAGGATTTGAAGTACTTC. This encodes CASSLQGQDLKYF.

J is TRBJ1-4 and V is TRBV4-2; 7 bases match TRBD1. Per germline, CDR1 LGHNA and CDR2 YNFKEQ. There are 16 residues in the CDR3. The V segment lost 2 bases and the J segment 2 bases; nucleotides outside the gene matches: 5. The CDR3 nucleotides are TGTGCCAGCAGCCAAACCCCAGGGGGTACTAATGAAAAACTGTTTTTT. It is translated as CASSQTPGGTNEKLFF.